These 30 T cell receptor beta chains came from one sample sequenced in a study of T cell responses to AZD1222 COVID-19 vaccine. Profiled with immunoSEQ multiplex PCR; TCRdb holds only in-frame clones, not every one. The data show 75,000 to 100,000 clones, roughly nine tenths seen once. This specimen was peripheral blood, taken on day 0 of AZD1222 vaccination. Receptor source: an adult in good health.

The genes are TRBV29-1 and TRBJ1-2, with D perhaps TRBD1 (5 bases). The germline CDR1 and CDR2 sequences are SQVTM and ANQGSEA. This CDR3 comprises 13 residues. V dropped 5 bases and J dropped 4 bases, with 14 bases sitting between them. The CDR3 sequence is CSVWTPGGYGYTF. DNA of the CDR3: TGCAGCGTTTGGACCCCCGGGGGCTATGGCTACACCTTC.

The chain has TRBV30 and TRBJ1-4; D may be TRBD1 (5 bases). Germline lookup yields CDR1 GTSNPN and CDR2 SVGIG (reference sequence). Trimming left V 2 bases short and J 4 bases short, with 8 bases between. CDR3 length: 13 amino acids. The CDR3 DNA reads TGTGCCTGGAGTTGGGGGTTTAATGAAAAACTGTTTTTT. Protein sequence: CAWSWGFNEKLFF.

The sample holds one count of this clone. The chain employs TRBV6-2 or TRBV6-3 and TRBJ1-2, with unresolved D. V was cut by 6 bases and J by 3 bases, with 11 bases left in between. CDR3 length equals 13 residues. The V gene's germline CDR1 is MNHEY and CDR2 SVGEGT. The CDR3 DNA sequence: TGTGCCAGCAGCCCTTCGTATGACTATGGCTACACCTTC. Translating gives CASSPSYDYGYTF.

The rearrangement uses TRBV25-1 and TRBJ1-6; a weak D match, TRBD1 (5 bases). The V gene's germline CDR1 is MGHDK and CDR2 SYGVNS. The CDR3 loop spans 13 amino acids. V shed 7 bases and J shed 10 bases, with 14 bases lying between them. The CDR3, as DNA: TGTGCCAGCAAACTGCGGGGGGAGTCACCCCTCCACTTT. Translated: CASKLRGESPLHF.

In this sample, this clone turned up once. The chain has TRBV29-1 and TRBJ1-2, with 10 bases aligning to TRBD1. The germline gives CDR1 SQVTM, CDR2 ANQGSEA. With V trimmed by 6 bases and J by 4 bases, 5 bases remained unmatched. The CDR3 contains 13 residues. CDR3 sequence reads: CSVPWTGGYGYTF. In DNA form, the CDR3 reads TGCAGCGTCCCGTGGACAGGGGGCTATGGCTACACCTTC.

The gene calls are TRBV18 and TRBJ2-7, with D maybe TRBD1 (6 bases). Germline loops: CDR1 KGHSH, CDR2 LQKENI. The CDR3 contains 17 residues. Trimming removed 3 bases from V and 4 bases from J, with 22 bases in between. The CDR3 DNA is TGTGCCAGCTCACCCAACTCCGCGCCGACAGGCGGGTACGAGCAGTACTTC. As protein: CASSPNSAPTGGYEQYF.

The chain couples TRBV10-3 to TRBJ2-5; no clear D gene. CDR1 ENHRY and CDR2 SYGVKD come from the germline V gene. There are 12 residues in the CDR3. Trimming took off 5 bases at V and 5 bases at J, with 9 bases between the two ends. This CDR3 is CAISPNVETQYF. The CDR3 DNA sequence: TGTGCCATCAGTCCCAATGTGGAGACCCAGTACTTC.

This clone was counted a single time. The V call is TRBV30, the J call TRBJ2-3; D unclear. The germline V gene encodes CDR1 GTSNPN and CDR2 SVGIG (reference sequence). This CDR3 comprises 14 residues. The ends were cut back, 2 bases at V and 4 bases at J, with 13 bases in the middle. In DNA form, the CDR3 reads TGTGCCTGGAGTAACGACGTGGCAGCAGATACGCAGTATTTT. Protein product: CAWSNDVAADTQYF.

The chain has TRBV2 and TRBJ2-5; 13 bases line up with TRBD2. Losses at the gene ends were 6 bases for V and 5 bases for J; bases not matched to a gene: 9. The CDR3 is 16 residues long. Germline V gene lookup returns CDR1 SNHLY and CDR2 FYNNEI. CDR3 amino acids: CASRQPGLAGFETQYF. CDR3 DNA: TGTGCCAGCAGACAACCGGGACTAGCGGGATTTGAGACCCAGTACTTC.

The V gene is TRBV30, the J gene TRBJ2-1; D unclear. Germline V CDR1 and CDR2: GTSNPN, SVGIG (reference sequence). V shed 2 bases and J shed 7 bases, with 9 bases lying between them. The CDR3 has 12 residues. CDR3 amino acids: CAWSLGWNEQFF. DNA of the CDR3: TGTGCCTGGAGTCTGGGGTGGAATGAGCAGTTCTTC.

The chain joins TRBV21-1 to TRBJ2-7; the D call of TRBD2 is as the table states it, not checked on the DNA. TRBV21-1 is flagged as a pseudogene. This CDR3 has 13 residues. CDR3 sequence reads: CASSKGGTYEQYF. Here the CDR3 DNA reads TGTGCCAGCAGCAAGGGGGGAACCTACGAGCAGTACTTC.

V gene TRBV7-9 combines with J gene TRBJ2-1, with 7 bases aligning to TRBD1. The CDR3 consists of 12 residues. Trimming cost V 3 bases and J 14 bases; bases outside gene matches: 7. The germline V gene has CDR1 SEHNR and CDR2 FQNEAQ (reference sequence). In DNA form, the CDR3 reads TGTGCCAGCAGCTTCAGCCAGGGGGATGAGTTCTTC. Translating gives CASSFSQGDEFF.

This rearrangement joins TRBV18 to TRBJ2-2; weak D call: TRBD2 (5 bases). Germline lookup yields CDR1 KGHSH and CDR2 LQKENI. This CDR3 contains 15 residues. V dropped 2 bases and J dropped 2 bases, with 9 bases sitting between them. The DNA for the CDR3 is TGTGCCAGCTCACCAGCGACTATCAACACCGGGGAGCTGTTTTTT. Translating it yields CASSPATINTGELFF.

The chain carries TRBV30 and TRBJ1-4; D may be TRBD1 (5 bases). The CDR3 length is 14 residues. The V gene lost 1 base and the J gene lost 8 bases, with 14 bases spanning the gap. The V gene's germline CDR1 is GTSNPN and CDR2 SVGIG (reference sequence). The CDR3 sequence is CAWSAVRGGEKLFF. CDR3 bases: TGTGCCTGGAGTGCCGTCCGGGGCGGCGAAAAACTGTTTTTT.

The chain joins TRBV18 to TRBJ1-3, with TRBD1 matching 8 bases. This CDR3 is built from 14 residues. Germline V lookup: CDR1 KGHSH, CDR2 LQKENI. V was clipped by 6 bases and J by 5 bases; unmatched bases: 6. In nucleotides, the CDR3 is TGTGCCAGCTCGCCCGGACAGGGAAGAAACACCATATATTTT. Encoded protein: CASSPGQGRNTIYF.

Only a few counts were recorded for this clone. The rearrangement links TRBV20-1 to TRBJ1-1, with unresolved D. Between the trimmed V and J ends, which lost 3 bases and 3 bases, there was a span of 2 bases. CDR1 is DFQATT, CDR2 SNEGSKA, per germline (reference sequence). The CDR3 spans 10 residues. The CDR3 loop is CSASDTEAFF. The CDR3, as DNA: TGCAGTGCTAGTGACACTGAAGCTTTCTTT.

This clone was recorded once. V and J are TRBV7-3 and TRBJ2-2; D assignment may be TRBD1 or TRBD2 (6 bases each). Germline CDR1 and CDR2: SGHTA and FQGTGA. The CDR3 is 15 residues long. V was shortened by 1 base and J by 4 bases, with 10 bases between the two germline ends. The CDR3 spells CASSLMGGGTGELFF. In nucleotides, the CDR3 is TGTGCCAGCAGCTTAATGGGGGGCGGCACCGGGGAGCTGTTTTTT.

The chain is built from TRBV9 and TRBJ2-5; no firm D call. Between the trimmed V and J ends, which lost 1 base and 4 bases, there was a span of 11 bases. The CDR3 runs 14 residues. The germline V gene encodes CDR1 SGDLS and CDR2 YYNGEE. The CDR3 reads CASSVKGLGETQYF. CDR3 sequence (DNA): TGTGCCAGCAGCGTAAAAGGCCTCGGAGAGACCCAGTACTTC.

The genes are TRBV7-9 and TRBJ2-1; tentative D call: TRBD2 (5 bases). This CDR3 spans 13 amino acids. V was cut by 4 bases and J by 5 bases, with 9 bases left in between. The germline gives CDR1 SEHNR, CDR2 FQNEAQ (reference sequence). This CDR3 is CASSSHGDNEQFF. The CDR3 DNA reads TGTGCCAGCAGCTCCCACGGGGACAATGAGCAGTTCTTC. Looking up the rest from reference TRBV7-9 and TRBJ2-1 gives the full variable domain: DTGVSQNPRHKITKRGQNVTFRCDPISEHNRLYWYRQTLGQGPEFLTYFQNEAQLEKSRLLSDRFSAERPKGSFSTLEIQRTEQGDSAMYLCASSSHGDNEQFFGPGTRLTVL.

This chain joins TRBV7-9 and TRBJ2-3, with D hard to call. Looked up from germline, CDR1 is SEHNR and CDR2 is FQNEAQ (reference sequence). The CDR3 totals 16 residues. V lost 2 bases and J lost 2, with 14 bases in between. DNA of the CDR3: TGTGCCAGCAGCTTAAAACACTATGGAGCCACAGATACGCAGTATTTT. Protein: CASSLKHYGATDTQYF.

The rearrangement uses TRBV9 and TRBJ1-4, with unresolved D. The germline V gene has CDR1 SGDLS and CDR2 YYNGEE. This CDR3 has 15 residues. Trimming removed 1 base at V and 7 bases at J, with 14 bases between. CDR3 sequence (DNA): TGTGCCAGCAGCGTATCCCCAGGACCAATTGAAAAACTGTTTTTT. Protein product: CASSVSPGPIEKLFF.

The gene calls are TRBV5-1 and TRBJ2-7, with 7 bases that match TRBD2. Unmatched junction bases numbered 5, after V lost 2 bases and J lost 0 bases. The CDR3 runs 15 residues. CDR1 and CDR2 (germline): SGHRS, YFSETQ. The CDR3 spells CASSLAGRSSYEQYF. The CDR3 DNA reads TGCGCCAGCAGCTTAGCGGGGCGGAGCTCCTACGAGCAGTACTTC.

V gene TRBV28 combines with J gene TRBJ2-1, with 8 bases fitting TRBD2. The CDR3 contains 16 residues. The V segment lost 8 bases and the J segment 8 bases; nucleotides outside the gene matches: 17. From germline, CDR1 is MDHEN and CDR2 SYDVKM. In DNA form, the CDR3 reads TGTGCCAGCTCTGGACGCGGAGCGGGAGTCTTCGATGAGCAGTTCTTC. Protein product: CASSGRGAGVFDEQFF.

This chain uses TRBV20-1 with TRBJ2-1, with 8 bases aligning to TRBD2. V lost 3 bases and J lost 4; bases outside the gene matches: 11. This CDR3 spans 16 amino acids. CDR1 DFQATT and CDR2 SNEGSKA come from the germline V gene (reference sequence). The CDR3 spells CSASPLIAGHYNEQFF. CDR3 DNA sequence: TGCAGTGCTAGTCCCCTGATAGCGGGGCATTACAATGAGCAGTTCTTC.

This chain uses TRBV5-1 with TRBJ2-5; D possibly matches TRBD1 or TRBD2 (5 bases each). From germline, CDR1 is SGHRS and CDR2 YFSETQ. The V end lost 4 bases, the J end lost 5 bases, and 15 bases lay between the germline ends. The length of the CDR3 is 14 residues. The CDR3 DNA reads TGCGCCAGCAGCCAGGGACCCCTTCAGGAGACCCAGTACTTC. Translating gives CASSQGPLQETQYF.

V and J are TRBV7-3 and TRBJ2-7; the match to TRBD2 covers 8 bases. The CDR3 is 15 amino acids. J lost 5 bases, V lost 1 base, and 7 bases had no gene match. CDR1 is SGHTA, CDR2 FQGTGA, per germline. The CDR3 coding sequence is TGTGCCAGCAGCTTAATCCCGGGAGGGCCGGACGAGCAGTACTTC. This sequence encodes CASSLIPGGPDEQYF.

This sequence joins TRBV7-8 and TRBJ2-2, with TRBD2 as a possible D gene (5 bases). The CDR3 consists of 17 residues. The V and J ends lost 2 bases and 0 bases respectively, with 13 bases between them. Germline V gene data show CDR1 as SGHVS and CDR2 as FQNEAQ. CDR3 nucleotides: TGTGCCAGCAGCTTAAACCGACCGGGGACGAACACCGGGGAGCTGTTTTTT. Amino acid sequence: CASSLNRPGTNTGELFF.

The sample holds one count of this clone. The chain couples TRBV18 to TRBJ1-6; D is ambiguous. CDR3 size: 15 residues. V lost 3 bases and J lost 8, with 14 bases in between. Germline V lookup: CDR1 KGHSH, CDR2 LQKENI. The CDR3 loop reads CASSPRREPYSPLHF. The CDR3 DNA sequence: TGTGCCAGCTCACCGAGGAGGGAACCTTATTCACCCCTCCACTTT.

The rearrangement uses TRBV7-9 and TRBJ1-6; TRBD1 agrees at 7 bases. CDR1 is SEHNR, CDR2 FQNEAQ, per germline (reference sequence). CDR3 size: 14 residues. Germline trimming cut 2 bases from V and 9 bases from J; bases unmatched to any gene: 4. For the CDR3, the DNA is TGTGCCAGCAGCTTAACAGGGGATGGTTCACCCCTCCACTTT. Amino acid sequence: CASSLTGDGSPLHF.

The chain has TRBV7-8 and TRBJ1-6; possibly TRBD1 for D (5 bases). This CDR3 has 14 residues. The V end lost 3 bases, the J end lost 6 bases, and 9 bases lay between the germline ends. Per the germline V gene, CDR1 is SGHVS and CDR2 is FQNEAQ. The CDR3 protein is CASSFGDVNSPLHF. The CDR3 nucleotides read TGTGCCAGCAGCTTCGGGGACGTTAATTCACCCCTCCACTTT.